This is a list of T cell receptor beta chains from one sample in a study of blood T cell repertoires in COVID-19. Profiled with immunoSEQ multiplex PCR; TCRdb holds only in-frame clones, not every one. Altogether around 130,000 clones are present, around four fifths being singletons, with the ten largest covering 12%. The sample comprised peripheral blood. All receptors derive from a human donor in a cohort sampled during active COVID-19. Each CDR3 is given with its conserved first and last residue. Each record gives: D gene, J gene, clone size, V gene, CDR3 protein, CDR3 DNA. The D gene is left open where the match is weak. Rows may omit the clone size; those that give it use once, few, many or a size class.

TRBD1	TRBJ1-1	NA	TRBV7-2	CASSLHHRGTEAFF	TGTGCCAGCAGCTTACATCACAGGGGAACTGAAGCTTTCTTT
TRBD1	TRBJ2-7	NA	TRBV4-1	CASSQVAGQGAYEQYF	TGCGCCAGCAGCCAAGTCGCGGGACAGGGGGCTTACGAGCAGTACTTC
NA	TRBJ2-7	NA	TRBV11-2	CASSSMGLYPSYEQYF	TGTGCCAGCAGCTCGATGGGACTGTACCCTTCCTACGAGCAGTACTTC
NA	TRBJ2-2	NA	TRBV5-1	CASSRVEGSNTGELFF	TGCGCCAGCAGCCGGGTGGAGGGATCGAACACCGGGGAGCTGTTTTTT
TRBD2	TRBJ2-3	once	TRBV27	CASSLRTSGLRVDTQYF	TGTGCCAGCAGTCTACGGACTAGCGGACTTAGGGTGGATACGCAGTATTTT
NA	TRBJ2-1	NA	TRBV15	CASATGTGNEQFF	TGTGCCTCGGCAACGGGAACCGGCAATGAGCAGTTCTTC
NA	TRBJ1-2	once	TRBV9	CASSVEGTSGGYTF	TGTGCCAGCAGCGTAGAAGGGACATCGGGCGGCTACACCTTC
NA	TRBJ2-3	NA	TRBV18	CASSPEGDTQYF	TGTGCCAGCTCACCGGAGGGGGATACGCAGTATTTT
NA	TRBJ1-3	NA	TRBV1	CTSSQECRGYSGNTIYF	TGCACCAGCAGCCAAGAGTGCAGGGGGTATTCCGGAAACACCATATATTTT
TRBD1	TRBJ1-1	NA	TRBV10-3	CAISSLGTGTEAFF	TGTGCCATCAGTAGTTTGGGGACAGGGACTGAAGCTTTCTTT
TRBD1	TRBJ2-3	NA	TRBV18	CASSPPGTGRTDTQYF	TGTGCCAGCTCACCACCAGGGACAGGGCGCACAGATACGCAGTATTTT
NA	TRBJ1-3	once	TRBV3-1/TRBV3-2	CASSQGLAGSGNTIYF	TGTGCCAGCAGCCAAGGGCTGGCAGGCTCTGGAAACACCATATATTTT
TRBD2	TRBJ2-5	NA	TRBV9	CASSVASLGGQETQYF	TGTGCCAGCAGCGTAGCCTCCTTGGGGGGGCAAGAGACCCAGTACTTC
NA	TRBJ1-5	NA	TRBV6-1	CASSEYGTNQPQHF	TGTGCCAGCAGTGAATACGGGACAAATCAGCCCCAGCATTTT
NA	TRBJ2-7	NA	TRBV12-2	CASPNPDRGHEQYF	TGTGCAAGTCCCAACCCCGACAGGGGCCACGAGCAGTACTTC
TRBD2	TRBJ2-1	few	TRBV2	CASSEGRGLAGGPQFF	TGTGCCAGCAGTGAAGGGAGAGGACTAGCGGGGGGTCCCCAGTTCTTC
NA	TRBJ2-4	NA	TRBV5-1	CASSLAPPGRGDIQYF	TGCGCCAGCAGCTTGGCCCCCCCGGGGAGGGGGGACATTCAGTACTTC
NA	TRBJ1-6	NA	TRBV7-9	CASSSGSSNSPLHF	TGTGCCAGCAGCTCCGGGTCTTCAAATTCACCCCTCCACTTT
TRBD2	TRBJ2-2	NA	TRBV5-8	CASSMDPGGTGELFF	TGTGCCAGCAGCATGGACCCGGGAGGGACCGGGGAGCTGTTTTTT
NA	TRBJ2-5	NA	TRBV11-3	CASSLDIEGGPETQYF	TGTGCCAGCAGCTTAGATATTGAGGGGGGGCCCGAGACCCAGTACTTC
TRBD1	TRBJ2-7	NA	TRBV2	CASSVSGTGPYEQYF	TGTGCCAGCAGCGTTTCCGGGACAGGGCCCTACGAGCAGTACTTC
NA	TRBJ2-1	NA	TRBV19	CASSIMARQNNEQFF	TGTGCCAGTAGTATAATGGCCCGACAGAACAATGAGCAGTTCTTC
NA	TRBJ2-2	NA	TRBV27	CASSLGPPPPGELFF	TGTGCCAGCAGTTTGGGGCCCCCACCCCCCGGGGAGCTGTTTTTT
NA	TRBJ2-7	NA	TRBV5-8	CASSWTVGTYEQYF	TGTGCCAGCAGCTGGACAGTTGGGACCTACGAGCAGTACTTC
NA	TRBJ2-7	NA	TRBV7-9	CASSSSRDNTYEQYF	TGTGCCAGCAGCTCTAGCCGGGACAACACCTACGAGCAGTACTTC
NA	TRBJ2-3	NA	TRBV5-6	CASSLDGLAGDTQYF	TGTGCCAGCAGCTTGGACGGGTTAGCCGGAGATACGCAGTATTTT
NA	TRBJ1-5	NA	TRBV12-3/TRBV12-4	CASSRLSNQPQHF	TGTGCCAGCAGTCGGTTGAGCAATCAGCCCCAGCATTTT
TRBD2	TRBJ2-3	once	TRBV28	CASSKTSRGDTQYF	TGTGCCAGCAGCAAGACTAGCCGGGGAGATACGCAGTATTTT
NA	TRBJ2-7	NA	TRBV5-1	CASSSRQSYEQYF	TGCGCCAGCAGCTCACGACAGTCCTACGAGCAGTACTTC
TRBD2	TRBJ2-5	NA	TRBV28	CASSPGAAGEETQYF	TGTGCCAGCAGCCCGGGGGCAGCGGGAGAAGAGACCCAGTACTTC
TRBD2	TRBJ2-7	NA	TRBV7-9	CASSFGGATYEQYF	TGTGCCAGCAGCTTCGGGGGGGCTACCTACGAGCAGTACTTC